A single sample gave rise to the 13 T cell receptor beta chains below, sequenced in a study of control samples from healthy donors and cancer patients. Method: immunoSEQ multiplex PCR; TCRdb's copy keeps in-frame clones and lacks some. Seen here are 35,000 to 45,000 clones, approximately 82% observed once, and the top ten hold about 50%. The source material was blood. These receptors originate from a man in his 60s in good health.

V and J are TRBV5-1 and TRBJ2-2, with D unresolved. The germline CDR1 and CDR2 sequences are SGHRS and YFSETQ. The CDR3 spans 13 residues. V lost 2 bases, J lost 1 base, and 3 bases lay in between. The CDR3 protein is CASSFGNTGELFF. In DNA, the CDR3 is TGCGCCAGCAGCTTCGGGAACACCGGGGAGCTGTTTTTT. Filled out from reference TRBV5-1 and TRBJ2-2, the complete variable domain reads KAGVTQTPRYLIKTRGQQVTLSCSPISGHRSVSWYQQTPGQGLQFLFEYFSETQRNKGNFPGRFSGRQFSNSRSEMNVSTLELGDSALYLCASSFGNTGELFFGEGSRLTVL.

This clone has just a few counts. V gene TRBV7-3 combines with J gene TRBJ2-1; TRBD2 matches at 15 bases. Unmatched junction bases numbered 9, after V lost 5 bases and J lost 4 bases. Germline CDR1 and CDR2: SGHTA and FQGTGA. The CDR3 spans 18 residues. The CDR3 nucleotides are TGTGCCAGCAGCCAAAGGACTAGCGGGAGGGGCCCTTACAATGAGCAGTTCTTC. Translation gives CASSQRTSGRGPYNEQFF.

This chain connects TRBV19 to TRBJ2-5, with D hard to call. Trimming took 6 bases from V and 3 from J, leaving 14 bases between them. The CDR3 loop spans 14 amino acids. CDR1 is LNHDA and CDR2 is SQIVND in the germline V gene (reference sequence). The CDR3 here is CASSSPRYKETQYF. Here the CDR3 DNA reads TGTGCCAGTAGCTCACCAAGGTATAAAGAGACCCAGTACTTC.

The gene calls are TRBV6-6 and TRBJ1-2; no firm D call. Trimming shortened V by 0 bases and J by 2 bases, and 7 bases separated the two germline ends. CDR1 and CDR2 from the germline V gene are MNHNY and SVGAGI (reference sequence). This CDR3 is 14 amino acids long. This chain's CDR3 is CASSYSSGNYGYTF. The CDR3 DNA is TGTGCCAGCAGTTACTCGAGTGGAAACTATGGCTACACCTTC.

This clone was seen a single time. CDR3 residues: CASSQDRTGGLNEQFF. Written as DNA, the CDR3 is TGCGCCAGCAGCCAAGATCGGACAGGGGGCTTGAATGAGCAGTTCTTC. J is TRBJ2-1 and V is TRBV4-3; the match to TRBD1 covers 11 bases. The CDR3 runs to 16 residues. Trimming removed 0 bases from V and 7 bases from J; junction bases left unmatched: 5. In germline, CDR1 is LGHNA, CDR2 YSLEER.

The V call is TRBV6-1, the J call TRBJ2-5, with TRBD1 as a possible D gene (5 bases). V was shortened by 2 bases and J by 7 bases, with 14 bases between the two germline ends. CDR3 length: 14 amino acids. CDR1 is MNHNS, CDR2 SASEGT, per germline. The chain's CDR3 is CASSEMADQGTQYF. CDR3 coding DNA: TGTGCCAGCAGTGAAATGGCAGACCAGGGGACCCAGTACTTC.

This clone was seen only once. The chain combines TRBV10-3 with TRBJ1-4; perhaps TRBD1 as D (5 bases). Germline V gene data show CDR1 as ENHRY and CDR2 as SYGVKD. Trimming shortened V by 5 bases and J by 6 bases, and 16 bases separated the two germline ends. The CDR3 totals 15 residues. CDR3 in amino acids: CAISHSGATHEKLFF. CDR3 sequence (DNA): TGTGCCATCAGTCATTCCGGGGCAACGCATGAAAAACTGTTTTTT.

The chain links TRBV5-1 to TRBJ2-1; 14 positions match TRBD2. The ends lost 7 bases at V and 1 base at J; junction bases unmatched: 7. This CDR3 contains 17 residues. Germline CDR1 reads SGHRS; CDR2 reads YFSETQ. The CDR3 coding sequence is TGCGCCAGCTCAGGACTAGCGGGAGGAGGGTCCTACAATGAGCAGTTCTTC. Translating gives CASSGLAGGGSYNEQFF.

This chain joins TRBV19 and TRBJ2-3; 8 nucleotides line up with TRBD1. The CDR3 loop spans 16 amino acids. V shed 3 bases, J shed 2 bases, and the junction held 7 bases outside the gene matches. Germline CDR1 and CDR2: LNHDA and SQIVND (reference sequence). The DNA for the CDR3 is TGTGCCAGTAGTATTCGCGACAGGGGCTTCACAGATACGCAGTATTTT. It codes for CASSIRDRGFTDTQYF.

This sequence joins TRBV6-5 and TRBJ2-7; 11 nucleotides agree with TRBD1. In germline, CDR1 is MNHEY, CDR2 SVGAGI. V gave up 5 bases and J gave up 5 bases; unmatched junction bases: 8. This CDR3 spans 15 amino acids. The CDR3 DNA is TGTGCCAGCAGTCACTACGGGACAGGGGGAGACGAGCAGTACTTC. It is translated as CASSHYGTGGDEQYF.

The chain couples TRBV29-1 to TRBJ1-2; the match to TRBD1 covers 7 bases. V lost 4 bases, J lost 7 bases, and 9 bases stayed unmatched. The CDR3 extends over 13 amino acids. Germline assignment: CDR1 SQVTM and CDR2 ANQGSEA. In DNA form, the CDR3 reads TGCAGCGTTGCCGCGACAGGGTCGTCTGGCTACACCTTC. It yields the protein CSVAATGSSGYTF.

Here the CDR3 reads CASSLGGPASTGELFF. The CDR3 bases are TGTGCCAGCAGCTTGGGGGGGCCAGCGAGCACCGGGGAGCTGTTTTTT. V usage is TRBV5-4 and J usage is TRBJ2-2; D may be TRBD1 (6 bases). Trimming shortened V by 0 bases and J by 4 bases, and 13 bases separated the two germline ends. The CDR3 is made up of 16 amino acids. The germline gives CDR1 SGHNT, CDR2 YYREEE (reference sequence).

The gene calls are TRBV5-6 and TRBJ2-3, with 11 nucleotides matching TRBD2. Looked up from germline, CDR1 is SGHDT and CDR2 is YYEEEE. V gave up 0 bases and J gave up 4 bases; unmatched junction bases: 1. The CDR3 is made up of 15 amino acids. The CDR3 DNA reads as TGTGCCAGCAGCTTGGCTAGCGGGAGGTCAGATACGCAGTATTTT. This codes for CASSLASGRSDTQYF. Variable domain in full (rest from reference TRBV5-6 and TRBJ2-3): DAGVTQSPTHLIKTRGQQVTLRCSPKSGHDTVSWYQQALGQGPQFIFQYYEEEERQRGNFPDRFSGHQFPNYSSELNVNALLLGDSALYLCASSLASGRSDTQYFGPGTRLTVL.